This TCR beta chain was observed in a study of blood T cell repertoires in COVID-19. Germline V lookup: CDR1 SGHTA, CDR2 FQGNSA. The germline V and J ends were trimmed by 4 bases and 8 bases, with 18 bases remaining between them. CDR3 size: 15 residues. The repertoire was sequenced with immunoSEQ multiplex PCR; TCRdb's copy has only in-frame clones and lacks some. Here the sample spans around 150,000 clones, less than 85% being singletons. Source material: peripheral blood. The clonotype was recovered from a woman aged 80 or over in a cohort sampled during active or convalescent COVID-19. The gene calls are TRBV7-2 and TRBJ2-1; maybe TRBD2 (5 bases). CDR3 sequence reads: CASSWSQRGGDEQFF. CDR3 nucleotide sequence: TGTGCCAGCAGCTGGTCCCAGCGAGGAGGCGATGAGCAGTTCTTC.